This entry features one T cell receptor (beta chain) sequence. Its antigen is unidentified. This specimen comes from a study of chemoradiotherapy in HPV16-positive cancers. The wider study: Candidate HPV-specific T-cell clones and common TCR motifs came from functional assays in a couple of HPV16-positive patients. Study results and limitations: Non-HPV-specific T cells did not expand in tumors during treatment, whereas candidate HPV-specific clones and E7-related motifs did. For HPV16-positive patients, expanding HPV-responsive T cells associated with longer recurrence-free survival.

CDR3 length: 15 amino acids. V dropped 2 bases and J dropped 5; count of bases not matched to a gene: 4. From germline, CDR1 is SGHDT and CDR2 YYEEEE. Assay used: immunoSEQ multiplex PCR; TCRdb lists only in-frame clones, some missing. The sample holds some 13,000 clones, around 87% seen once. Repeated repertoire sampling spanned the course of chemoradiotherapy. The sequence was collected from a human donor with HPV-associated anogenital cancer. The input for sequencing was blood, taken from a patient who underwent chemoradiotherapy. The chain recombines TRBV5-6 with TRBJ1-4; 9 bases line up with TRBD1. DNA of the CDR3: TGTGCCAGCAGCTTCGGGACAGGGATAAATGAAAAACTGTTTTTT. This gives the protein CASSFGTGINEKLFF.